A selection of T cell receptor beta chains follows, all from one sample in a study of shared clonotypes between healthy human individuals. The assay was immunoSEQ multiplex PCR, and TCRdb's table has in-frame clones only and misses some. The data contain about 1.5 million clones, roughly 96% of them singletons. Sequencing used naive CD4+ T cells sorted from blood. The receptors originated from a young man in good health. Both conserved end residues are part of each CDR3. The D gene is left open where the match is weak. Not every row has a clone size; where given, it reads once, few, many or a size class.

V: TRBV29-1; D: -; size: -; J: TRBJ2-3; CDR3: CSVGFGGSTDTQYF; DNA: TGCAGCGTTGGTTTTGGCGGGAGCACAGATACGCAGTATTTT
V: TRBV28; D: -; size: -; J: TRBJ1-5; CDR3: CASSPPQHF; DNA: TGTGCCAGCAGTCCGCCCCAGCATTTT
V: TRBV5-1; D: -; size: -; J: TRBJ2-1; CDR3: CASSFRADEQFF; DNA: TGCGCCAGCAGCTTCAGGGCCGATGAGCAGTTCTTC
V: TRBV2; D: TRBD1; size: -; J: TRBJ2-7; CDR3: CASSGMDRGTYEQYF; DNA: TGTGCCAGCAGTGGGATGGACAGGGGAACCTACGAGCAGTACTTC
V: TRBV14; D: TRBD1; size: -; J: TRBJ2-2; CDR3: CASSQWTGGNTGELFF; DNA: TGTGCCAGCAGCCAATGGACAGGGGGGAACACCGGGGAGCTGTTTTTT
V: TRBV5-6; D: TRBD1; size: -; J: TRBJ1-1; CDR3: CASSPRSGQGFYEAFF; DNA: TGTGCCAGCAGCCCCCGGTCGGGACAGGGGTTCTATGAAGCTTTCTTT
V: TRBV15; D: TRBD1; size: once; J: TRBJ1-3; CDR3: CATSTPAGLDRAGNTIYF; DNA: TGTGCCACCAGCACACCGGCGGGCCTTGACAGGGCTGGAAACACCATATATTTT
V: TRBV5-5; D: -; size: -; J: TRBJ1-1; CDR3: CASSLETSNTEAFF; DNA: TGTGCCAGCAGCTTGGAAACCTCGAACACTGAAGCTTTCTTT
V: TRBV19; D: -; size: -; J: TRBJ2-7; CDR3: CASSIVRESSYEQYF; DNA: TGTGCCAGTAGTATAGTACGTGAAAGCTCCTACGAGCAGTACTTC
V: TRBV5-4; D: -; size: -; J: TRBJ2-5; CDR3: CASSLGPKETQYF; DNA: TGTGCCAGCAGCTTGGGACCCAAAGAGACCCAGTACTTC
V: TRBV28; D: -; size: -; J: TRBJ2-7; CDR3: CASSFGQFYLGYEQYF; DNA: TGTGCCAGCAGTTTCGGTCAGTTTTACCTCGGCTACGAGCAGTACTTC
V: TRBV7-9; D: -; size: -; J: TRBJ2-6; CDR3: CASSLRGSGANVLTF; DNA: TGTGCCAGCAGCTTACGCGGATCTGGGGCCAACGTCCTGACTTTC
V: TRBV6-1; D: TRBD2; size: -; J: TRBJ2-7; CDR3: CASRISGSGNEQYF; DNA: TGTGCCAGCAGGATTAGCGGGAGTGGCAACGAGCAGTACTTC
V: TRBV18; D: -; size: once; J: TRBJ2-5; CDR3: CASSPQSSQETQYF; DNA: TGTGCCAGCTCACCTCAGAGTAGCCAAGAGACCCAGTACTTC
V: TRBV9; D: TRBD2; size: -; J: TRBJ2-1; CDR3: CASSVGLAYEQFF; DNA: TGTGCCAGCAGCGTAGGACTAGCCTATGAGCAGTTCTTC
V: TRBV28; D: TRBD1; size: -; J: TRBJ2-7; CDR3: CASRSQEGASVTYEQYF; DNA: TGTGCCAGCAGGAGCCAAGAGGGGGCCTCGGTTACCTACGAGCAGTACTTC